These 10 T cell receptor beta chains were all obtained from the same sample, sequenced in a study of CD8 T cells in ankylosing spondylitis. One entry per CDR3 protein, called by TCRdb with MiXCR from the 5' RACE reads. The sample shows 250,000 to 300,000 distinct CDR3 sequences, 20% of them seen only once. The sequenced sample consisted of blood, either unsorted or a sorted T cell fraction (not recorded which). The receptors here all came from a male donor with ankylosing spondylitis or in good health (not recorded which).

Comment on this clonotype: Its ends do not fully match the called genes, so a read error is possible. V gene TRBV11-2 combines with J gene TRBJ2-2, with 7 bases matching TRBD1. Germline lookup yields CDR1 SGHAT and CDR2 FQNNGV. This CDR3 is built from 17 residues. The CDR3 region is CASTLQGQGIRTGELFF. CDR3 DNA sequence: TGTGCCAGCACCTTACAGGGGCAGGGAATACGGACCGGGGAGCTGTTTTTT. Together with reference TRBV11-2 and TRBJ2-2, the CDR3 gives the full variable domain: EAGVAQSPRYKIIEKRQSVAFWCNPISGHATLYWYQQILGQGPKLLIQFQNNGVVDDSQLPKDRFSAERLKGVDSTLKIQPAKLEDSAVYLCASTLQGQGIRTGELFFGEGSRLTVL.

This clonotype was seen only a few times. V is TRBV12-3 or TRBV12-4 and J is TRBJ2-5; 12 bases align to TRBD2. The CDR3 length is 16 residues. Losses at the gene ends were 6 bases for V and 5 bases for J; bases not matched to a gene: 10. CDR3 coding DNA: TGTGCCAGCAGCCTCCCTAGCGGGGGGGCACAGGAGACCCAGTACTTC. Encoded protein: CASSLPSGGAQETQYF.

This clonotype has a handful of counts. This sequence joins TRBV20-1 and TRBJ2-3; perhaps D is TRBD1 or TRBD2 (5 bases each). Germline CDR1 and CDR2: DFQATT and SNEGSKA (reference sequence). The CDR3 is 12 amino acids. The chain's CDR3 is CRVLRETDTQYF. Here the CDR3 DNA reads TGCAGGGTGCTCAGGGAGACAGATACGCAGTATTTT.

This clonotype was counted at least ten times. The CDR3 sequence: CASSQGTAYEQYV. CDR3 sequence (DNA): TGTGCCAGCAGCCAAGGGACAGCCTACGAGCAGTACGTC. The V call is TRBV5-5, the J call TRBJ2-7; 7 bases fit TRBD1. The V gene end was trimmed by 4 bases and the J gene end by 2 bases; junction bases not matched to a gene: 3. CDR3 length equals 13 residues. Germline values: CDR1 SGHKS, CDR2 YYEKEE (reference sequence).

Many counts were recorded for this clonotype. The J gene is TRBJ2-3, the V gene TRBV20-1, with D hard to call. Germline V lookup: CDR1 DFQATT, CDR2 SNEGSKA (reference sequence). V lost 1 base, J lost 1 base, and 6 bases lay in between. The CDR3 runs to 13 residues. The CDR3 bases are TGCAGTGCTAGAGTTGAGGGCACAGATACGCAGTATTTT. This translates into CSARVEGTDTQYF.

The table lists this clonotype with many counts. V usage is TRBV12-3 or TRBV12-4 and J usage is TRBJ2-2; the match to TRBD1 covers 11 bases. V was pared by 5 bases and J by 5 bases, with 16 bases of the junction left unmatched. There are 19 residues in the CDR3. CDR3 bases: TGTGCCAGCAGTCAGTCACGGGACAGGGGGGTCTATGGTACCGGGGAGCTGTTTTTT. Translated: CASSQSRDRGVYGTGELFF.

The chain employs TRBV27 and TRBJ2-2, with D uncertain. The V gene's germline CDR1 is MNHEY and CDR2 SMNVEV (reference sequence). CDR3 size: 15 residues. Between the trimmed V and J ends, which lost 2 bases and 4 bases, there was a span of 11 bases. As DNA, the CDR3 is TGTGCCAGCAGTTTACTGGCTGTTGGCACCGGGGAGCTGTTTTTT. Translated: CASSLLAVGTGELFF.

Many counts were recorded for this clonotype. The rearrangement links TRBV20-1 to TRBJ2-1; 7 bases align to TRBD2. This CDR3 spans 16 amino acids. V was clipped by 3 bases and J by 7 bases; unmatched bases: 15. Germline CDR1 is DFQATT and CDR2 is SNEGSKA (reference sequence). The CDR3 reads CSARAPGLVGGNEQFF. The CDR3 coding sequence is TGCAGTGCTAGGGCTCCAGGACTAGTGGGTGGAAATGAGCAGTTCTTC.

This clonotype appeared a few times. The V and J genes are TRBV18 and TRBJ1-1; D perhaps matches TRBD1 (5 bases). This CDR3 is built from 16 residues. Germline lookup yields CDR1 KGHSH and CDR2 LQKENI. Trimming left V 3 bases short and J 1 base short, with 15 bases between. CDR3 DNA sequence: TGTGCCAGCTCACCCTACACGGGGGTAGGGAACACTGAAGCTTTCTTT. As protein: CASSPYTGVGNTEAFF.

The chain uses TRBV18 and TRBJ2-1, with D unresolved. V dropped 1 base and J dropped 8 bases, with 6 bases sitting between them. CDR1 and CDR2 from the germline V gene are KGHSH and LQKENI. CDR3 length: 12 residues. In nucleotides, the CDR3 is TGTGCCAGCTCACCACGGGTACATGAGCAGTTCTTC. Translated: CASSPRVHEQFF.